This paragraph covers one TCR beta chain sequence. Its antigen is unknown. CDR3 size: 14 residues. V was cut by 5 bases and J by 3 bases, with 14 bases left in between. Germline lookup yields CDR1 SEHNR and CDR2 FQNEAQ (reference sequence). This sample was included in a study of cytomegalovirus exposure and HLA in healthy donors. Study-level information: The same platform used for the 650 to 850 first-cohort repertoires was also used for the roughly 120 validation repertoires, as a later analysis reported.

The assay was immunoSEQ multiplex PCR, and TCRdb's table has in-frame clones only and misses some. The sample holds roughly 150,000 clones, approximately 86% seen once. Overall study results and limits: Investigators reported 150 to 200 TCR beta chains as tied to cytomegalovirus. In the roughly 120 validation repertoires, 85% to 95% of cluster scores exceeded 0, per a later analysis. Specific recognition of CMV antigens was confirmed in vitro for a few chains (all CMV-associated).

The TCR comes from a young woman in good health and CMV-seronegative. Sequenced: PBMCs. The J gene is TRBJ2-7, the V gene TRBV7-9, with D tentatively TRBD1 (5 bases). The CDR3 DNA sequence: TGTGCCAGCAGCCCCCGACAGAAAATCTACGAGCAGTACTTC. It yields the protein CASSPRQKIYEQYF.